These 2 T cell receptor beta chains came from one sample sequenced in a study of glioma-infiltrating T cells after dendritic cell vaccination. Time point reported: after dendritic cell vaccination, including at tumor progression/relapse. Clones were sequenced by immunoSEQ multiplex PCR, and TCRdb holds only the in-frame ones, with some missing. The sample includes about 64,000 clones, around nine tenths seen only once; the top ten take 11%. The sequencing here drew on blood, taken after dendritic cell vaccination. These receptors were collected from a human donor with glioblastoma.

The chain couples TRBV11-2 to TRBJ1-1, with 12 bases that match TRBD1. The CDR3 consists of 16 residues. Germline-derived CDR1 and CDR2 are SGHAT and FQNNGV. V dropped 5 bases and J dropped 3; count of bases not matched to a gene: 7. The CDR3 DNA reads TGTGCCAGCAGCCCCGGGACAGGGGGCTGGGACACTGAAGCTTTCTTT. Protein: CASSPGTGGWDTEAFF.

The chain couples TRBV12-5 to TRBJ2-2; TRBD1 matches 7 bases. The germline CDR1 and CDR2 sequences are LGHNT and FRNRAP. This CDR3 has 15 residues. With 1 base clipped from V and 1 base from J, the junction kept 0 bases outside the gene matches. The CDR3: CASGLGQGNTGELFF. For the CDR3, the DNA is TGTGCTAGTGGTTTGGGACAGGGGAACACCGGGGAGCTGTTTTTT.